This is a list of T cell receptor beta chains from one sample in a study of beta chain features in type 1 diabetes. Repertoires were generated with immunoSEQ multiplex PCR, while TCRdb's copy carries only in-frame clones and drops some. Of roughly 400,000 clones listed, roughly a tenth are singletons. Source material: central memory CD4+ T cells from blood. The receptors stem from a young man with type 1 diabetes. Both conserved end residues are part of each CDR3. D genes are given only for firm matches. The size of a clone is reported for some rows only, either as once, few or many, or as a class for expanded clones.

abundance,j_gene,d_gene,v_gene,CDR3nt,CDR3aa
NA,TRBJ2-3,NA,TRBV11-2,TGTGCCAGCAGCCCGGGATTGGGGGCGGCCGGCACAGATACGCAGTATTTT,CASSPGLGAAGTDTQYF
few,TRBJ1-1,NA,TRBV9,TGTGCCAGCAGCGCCGAGTGGCGGACTGAAGCTTTCTTT,CASSAEWRTEAFF
NA,TRBJ1-5,TRBD1,TRBV18,TGTGCCAGCTCAGTTCCGGGACAGGGGCATCAGCCCCAGCATTTT,CASSVPGQGHQPQHF
few,TRBJ2-5,NA,TRBV18,TGTGCCAGCTCACCAGGCACAACCGTACAAGAGACCCAGTACTTC,CASSPGTTVQETQYF
NA,TRBJ2-7,TRBD1,TRBV10-3,TGTGCCATCAGTAGACAGGGGGCCTACGAGCAGTACTTC,CAISRQGAYEQYF
many,TRBJ1-2,TRBD1,TRBV10-3,TGTGCCATCAGTGACCCCGGGACAGGGGGGAACTATGGCTACACCTTC,CAISDPGTGGNYGYTF
NA,TRBJ2-7,NA,TRBV5-6,TGTGCCAGCAGCAAGGGACCCACGACCGAGCAGTACTTC,CASSKGPTTEQYF
NA,TRBJ2-3,NA,TRBV27,TGTGCCAGCAGTTATAACGGGGACCTAGTTCGCCGGCTGTATTTT,CASSYNGDLVRRLYF
NA,TRBJ2-7,NA,TRBV5-1,TGCGCCAGCAGCACCCTGACAGGATCCTCCTACGAGCAGTACTTC,CASSTLTGSSYEQYF
NA,TRBJ1-2,NA,TRBV29-1,TGCAGCGTTGAAGATCGGCCTGGCTATGGCTACACCTTC,CSVEDRPGYGYTF
few,TRBJ2-1,NA,TRBV5-1,TGCGCCAGCAGCTTGGCTCCCTCGGCCAATGAGCAGTTCTTC,CASSLAPSANEQFF
NA,TRBJ2-7,TRBD2,TRBV5-5,TGTGCCAGCAGCTTGGCCCTAGCGGGGGCCTACGAGCAGTACTTC,CASSLALAGAYEQYF
many,TRBJ2-3,TRBD2,TRBV5-4,TGTGCCAGCAGCCCTATAGCGGGAGGTGGAGATACGCAGTATTTT,CASSPIAGGGDTQYF
NA,TRBJ2-7,TRBD1,TRBV6-1,TGTGCCAGCATCCGGACAGGGGGCTACGAGCAGTACTTC,CASIRTGGYEQYF
few,TRBJ1-1,TRBD1,TRBV29-1,TGCAGCGCACTAGACAGGGCGGGGAACACTGAAGCTTTCTTT,CSALDRAGNTEAFF
NA,TRBJ2-7,TRBD2,TRBV6-5,TGTGCCAGCACTCTAAGCGGGACTAGCGGCAACCAGTACTTC,CASTLSGTSGNQYF
few,TRBJ1-1,TRBD1,TRBV27,TGTGCCAGCAGTTTTGAGGGGGCCGAAGCTTTCTTT,CASSFEGAEAFF
few,TRBJ1-2,NA,TRBV6-1,TGTGCCAGCAGTGGGGAGGGGGGAGACTATGGCTACACCTTC,CASSGEGGDYGYTF
NA,TRBJ2-2,TRBD2,TRBV27,TGTGCCAGCAGCCCCTGGGAGGGGAGCGGAACCGGGGAGCTGTTTTTT,CASSPWEGSGTGELFF
few,TRBJ1-1,NA,TRBV19,TGTGCCAGTAGTTTAACCGGGACCCCGACAGCTTTCTTT,CASSLTGTPTAFF
NA,TRBJ1-4,TRBD1,TRBV15,TGTGCCACCAGTAGGGACAGGATTAATGAAAAACTGTTTTTT,CATSRDRINEKLFF
medium-sized,TRBJ2-3,TRBD2,TRBV14,TGTGCCAGCAGCCAAGCCTGGGGAGGGAGCACAGATACGCAGTATTTT,CASSQAWGGSTDTQYF
many,TRBJ2-1,NA,TRBV19,TGTGCCAGTAGTCCGAGGACGGATTACAATGAGCAGTTCTTC,CASSPRTDYNEQFF
few,TRBJ1-3,NA,TRBV19,TGTGCCAGTACCCCGGGCAGGGGCTCTGGAAACACCATATATTTT,CASTPGRGSGNTIYF
few,TRBJ2-2,NA,TRBV19,TGTGCCGGCAGTGTGGCAGCGCCACCATACACCGGGGAGCTGTTTTTT,CAGSVAAPPYTGELFF
NA,TRBJ2-3,NA,TRBV6-1,TGTGCCAGCAGAGACTGGACAGGCACAGATACGCAGTATTTT,CASRDWTGTDTQYF
few,TRBJ2-3,NA,TRBV9,TGTGCCAGCAGCGTAGGCGGTTTGAGGAGCCCAGATACGCAGTATTTT,CASSVGGLRSPDTQYF
NA,TRBJ2-5,NA,TRBV6-4,TGTGCCAGCAGTAGCAAAGGAGAGACCCAGTACTTC,CASSSKGETQYF
NA,TRBJ2-6,NA,TRBV7-9,TGTGCCAGCAGCTTCGGGCGGTGCTCTGGGGCCAACGTCCTGACTTTC,CASSFGRCSGANVLTF
few,TRBJ1-2,TRBD1,TRBV6-5,TGTGCCAGCAGTGAACAGGGGCTTGGCTACACCTTC,CASSEQGLGYTF
NA,TRBJ2-1,TRBD1,TRBV6-1,TGTGCCAGCAGTGGGACAGGGTGGTCGAGTGAGCAGTTCTTC,CASSGTGWSSEQFF
few,TRBJ1-1,NA,TRBV28,TGTGGGGAGCCCCGAGGGGGGGCTTTCTTT,CGEPRGGAFF
many,TRBJ1-3,NA,TRBV13,TGTGCCAGCAGCTTTTCCTCTGGAAACACCATATATTTT,CASSFSSGNTIYF
NA,TRBJ1-1,NA,TRBV18,TGTGCCAGCTCACCAGCGGCGCTGGGGGCTTTCTTT,CASSPAALGAFF
NA,TRBJ2-1,NA,TRBV9,TGTGCCAGCAGCCCATTTTCCTACAATGAGCAGTTCTTC,CASSPFSYNEQFF
NA,TRBJ2-3,NA,TRBV5-5,TGTGCCAGCAGCTCGGGACGCTCCACGGGAGATACGCAGTATTTT,CASSSGRSTGDTQYF
few,TRBJ1-2,TRBD1,TRBV10-3,TGTGCCATCAGTGAGACGGGACAGAACTATGGCTACACCTTC,CAISETGQNYGYTF
few,TRBJ1-1,NA,TRBV5-1,TGCGCCAGCAGCTTGGGGGGAAACCCCACTGAAGCTTTCTTT,CASSLGGNPTEAFF
few,TRBJ1-2,NA,TRBV7-2,TGTGCCAGCAGCTTAGATGGGCCTTACGGCTACACCTTC,CASSLDGPYGYTF
few,TRBJ1-4,NA,TRBV30,TGTGCCTGGACCCGAGGGGGGGCTGGGGAAAAACTGTTTTTT,CAWTRGGAGEKLFF
few,TRBJ2-5,NA,TRBV30,TGTGCCTGGAGTGTCGACCAAGAGACCCAGTACTTC,CAWSVDQETQYF
many,TRBJ1-2,NA,TRBV14,TGTGCCAGCAGCCGAATCCAGGGCAACTATGGCTACACCTTC,CASSRIQGNYGYTF
few,TRBJ2-2,NA,TRBV28,TGTGCCACCTTCGGTCTGGACACCGGGGAGCTGTTTTTT,CATFGLDTGELFF
few,TRBJ1-5,TRBD1,TRBV7-3,TGTGCCAGCAGCGTCACAGGGGGCAATCAGCCCCAGCATTTT,CASSVTGGNQPQHF
NA,TRBJ2-5,TRBD1,TRBV11-2,TGTGCCAGCAGCTTGGGACCGGACAGGGTGGAGACCCAGTACTTC,CASSLGPDRVETQYF
few,TRBJ2-7,NA,TRBV2,TGTGCCAGCAGAACCGGGACCGGTGATACCGAGCAGTACTTC,CASRTGTGDTEQYF
few,TRBJ2-2,NA,TRBV9,TGTGCCAGCAGGATGACAGGCACCGGGGAGCTGTTTTTT,CASRMTGTGELFF
NA,TRBJ2-7,TRBD1,TRBV6-5,TGTGCCAGCATGGTGTCAGGGGGCGATAACTACGAGCAGTACTTC,CASMVSGGDNYEQYF
NA,TRBJ1-5,NA,TRBV4-3,TGCGCCAGCAGCCAAGCAAGGACGGAGATCAATCAGCCCCAGCATTTT,CASSQARTEINQPQHF
few,TRBJ2-1,NA,TRBV9,TGTGCCAGCAGCGAGGAGGGGACTCCGTCCTACAATGAGCAGTTCTTC,CASSEEGTPSYNEQFF
NA,TRBJ2-3,TRBD2,TRBV7-2,TGTGCCAGCAGCTTAATCCGACTAGCGGGAGACCCAGATACGCAGTATTTT,CASSLIRLAGDPDTQYF
few,TRBJ2-2,TRBD1,TRBV5-4,TGTGCCAGCAGCGCGCAGGACAGGGCGGCCGGGGAGCTGTTTTTT,CASSAQDRAAGELFF
NA,TRBJ2-3,NA,TRBV7-3,TGTGCCAGCAGCGGGACTCCGGGACACCAAACAGATACGCAGTATTTT,CASSGTPGHQTDTQYF
few,TRBJ2-2,NA,TRBV19,TGTGCCAGTACTTTCCGCCGGGGGACGGACGGGGAGCTGTTTTTT,CASTFRRGTDGELFF
NA,TRBJ2-4,TRBD2,TRBV18,TGTGCCAGCTCACCTTTAGGGACTAGCGGGGGAAACATTCAGTACTTC,CASSPLGTSGGNIQYF
many,TRBJ1-5,TRBD1,TRBV27,TGTGCCAGCAGACACGGGACAGGGACGGATCAGCCCCAGCATTTT,CASRHGTGTDQPQHF
NA,TRBJ2-4,TRBD2,TRBV6-5,TGTGCCAGCAGTCCCGGGACTAGCATTCAGTACTTC,CASSPGTSIQYF
NA,TRBJ2-7,NA,TRBV27,TGTGCCAGCAGTTTAGCGGGGAACAGCAGGTGGTACGAGCAGTACTTC,CASSLAGNSRWYEQYF
NA,TRBJ1-2,NA,TRBV11-1,TGTGCCAGCAGCTTTGGCCGTTTCAACTATGGCTACACCTTC,CASSFGRFNYGYTF
NA,TRBJ2-5,NA,TRBV9,TGTGCCAGCAGCGCTTATGGAATCCAAGAGACCCAGTACTTC,CASSAYGIQETQYF